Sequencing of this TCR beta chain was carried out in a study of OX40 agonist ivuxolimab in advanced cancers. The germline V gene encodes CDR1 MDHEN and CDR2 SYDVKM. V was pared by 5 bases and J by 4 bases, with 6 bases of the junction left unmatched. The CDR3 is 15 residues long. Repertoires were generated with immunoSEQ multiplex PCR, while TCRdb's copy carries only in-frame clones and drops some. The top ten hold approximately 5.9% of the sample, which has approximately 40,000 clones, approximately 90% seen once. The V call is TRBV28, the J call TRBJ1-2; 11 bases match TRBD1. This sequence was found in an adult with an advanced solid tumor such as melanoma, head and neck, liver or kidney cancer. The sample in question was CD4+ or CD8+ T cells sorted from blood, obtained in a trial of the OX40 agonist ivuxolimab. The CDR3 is CASSPGQGAAYGYTF. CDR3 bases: TGTGCCAGCAGTCCTGGACAGGGGGCGGCCTATGGCTACACCTTC.